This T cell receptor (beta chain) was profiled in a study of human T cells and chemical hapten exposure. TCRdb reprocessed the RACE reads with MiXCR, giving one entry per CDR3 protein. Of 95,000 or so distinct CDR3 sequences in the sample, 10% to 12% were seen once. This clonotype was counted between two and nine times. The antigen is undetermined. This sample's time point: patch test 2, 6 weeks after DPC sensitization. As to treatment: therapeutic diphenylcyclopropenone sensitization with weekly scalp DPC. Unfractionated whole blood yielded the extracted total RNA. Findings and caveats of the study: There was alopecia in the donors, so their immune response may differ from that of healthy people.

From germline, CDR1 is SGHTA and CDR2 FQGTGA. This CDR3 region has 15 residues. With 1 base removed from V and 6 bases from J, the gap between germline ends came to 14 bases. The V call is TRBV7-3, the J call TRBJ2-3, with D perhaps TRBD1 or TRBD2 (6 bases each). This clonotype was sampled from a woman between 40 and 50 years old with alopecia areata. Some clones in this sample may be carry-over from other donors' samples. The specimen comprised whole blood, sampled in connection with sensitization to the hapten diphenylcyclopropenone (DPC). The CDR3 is CASSLNRGGSDTQYF. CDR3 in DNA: TGTGCCAGCAGCTTAAATAGAGGGGGGAGCGATACGCAGTATTTT. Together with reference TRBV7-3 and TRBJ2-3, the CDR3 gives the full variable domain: GAGVSQTPSNKVTEKGKYVELRCDPISGHTALYWYRQSLGQGPEFLIYFQGTGAADDSGLPNDRFFAVRPEGSVSTLKIQRTERGDSAVYLCASSLNRGGSDTQYFGPGTRLTVL.